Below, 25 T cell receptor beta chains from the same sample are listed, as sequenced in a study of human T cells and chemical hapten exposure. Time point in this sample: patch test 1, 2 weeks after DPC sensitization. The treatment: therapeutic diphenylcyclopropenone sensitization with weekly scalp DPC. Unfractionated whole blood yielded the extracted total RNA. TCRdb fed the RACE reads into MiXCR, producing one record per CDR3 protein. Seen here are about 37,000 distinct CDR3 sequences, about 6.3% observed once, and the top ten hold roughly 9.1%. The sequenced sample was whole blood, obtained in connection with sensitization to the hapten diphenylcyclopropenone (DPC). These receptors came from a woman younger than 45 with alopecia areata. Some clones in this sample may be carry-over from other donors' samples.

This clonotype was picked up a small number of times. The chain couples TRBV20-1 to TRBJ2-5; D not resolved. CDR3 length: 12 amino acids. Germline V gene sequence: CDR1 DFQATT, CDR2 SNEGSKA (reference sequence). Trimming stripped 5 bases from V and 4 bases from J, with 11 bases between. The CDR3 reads CSAPDGLETQYF. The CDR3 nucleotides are TGCAGTGCTCCGGATGGGTTAGAGACCCAGTACTTC.

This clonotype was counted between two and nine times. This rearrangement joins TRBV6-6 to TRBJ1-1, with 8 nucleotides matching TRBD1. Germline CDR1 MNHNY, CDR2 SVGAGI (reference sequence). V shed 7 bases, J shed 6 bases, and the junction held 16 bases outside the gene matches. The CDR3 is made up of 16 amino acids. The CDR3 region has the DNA TGTGCCAGCACCCCCCGGACAGGGTCGAGTGGACCTGAAGCTTTCTTT. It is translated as CASTPRTGSSGPEAFF.

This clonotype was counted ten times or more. The CDR3 DNA sequence: TGCGCCAGCAGCCAGGACCCCGGGACAGGGGCAGATACGCAGTATTTT. Amino acid sequence: CASSQDPGTGADTQYF. This sequence joins TRBV4-3 and TRBJ2-3; 10 bases fit TRBD1. V dropped 3 bases and J dropped 4; count of bases not matched to a gene: 7. The length of the CDR3 is 16 residues. Germline CDR1 and CDR2: LGHNA and YSLEER.

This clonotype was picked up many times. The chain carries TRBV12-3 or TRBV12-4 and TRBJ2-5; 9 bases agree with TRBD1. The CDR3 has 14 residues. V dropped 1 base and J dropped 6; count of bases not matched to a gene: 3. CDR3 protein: CASSLGDRGKTQYF. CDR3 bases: TGTGCCAGCAGTTTAGGCGACAGGGGGAAGACCCAGTACTTC.

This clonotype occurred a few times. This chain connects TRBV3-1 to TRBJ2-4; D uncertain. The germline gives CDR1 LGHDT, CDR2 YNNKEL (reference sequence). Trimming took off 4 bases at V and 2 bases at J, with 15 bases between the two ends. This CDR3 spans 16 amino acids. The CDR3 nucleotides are TGTGCCAGCAGCCCCCCCGCGTGGAGTTCCAAAAACATTCAGTACTTC. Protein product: CASSPPAWSSKNIQYF.

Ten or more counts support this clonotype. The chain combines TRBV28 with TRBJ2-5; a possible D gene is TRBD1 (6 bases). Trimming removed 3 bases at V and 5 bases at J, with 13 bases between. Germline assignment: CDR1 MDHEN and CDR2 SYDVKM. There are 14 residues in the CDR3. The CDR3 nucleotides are TGTGCCAGCAGTTTTTCTGCCACAGGGGAGACCCAGTACTTC. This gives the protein CASSFSATGETQYF.

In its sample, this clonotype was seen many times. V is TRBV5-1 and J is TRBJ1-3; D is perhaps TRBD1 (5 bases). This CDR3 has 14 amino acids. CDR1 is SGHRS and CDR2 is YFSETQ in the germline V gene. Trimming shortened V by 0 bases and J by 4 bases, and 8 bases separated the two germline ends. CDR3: CASSLVQGGNTIYF. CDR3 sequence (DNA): TGCGCCAGCAGCTTGGTTCAGGGAGGAAACACCATATATTTT.

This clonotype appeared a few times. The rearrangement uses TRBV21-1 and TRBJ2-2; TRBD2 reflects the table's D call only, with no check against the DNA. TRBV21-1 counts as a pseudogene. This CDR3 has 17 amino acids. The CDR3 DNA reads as TGTGCCAGCAGCAATAGGTCGGAGGATTTGGTCACCGGGGAGCTGTTTTTT. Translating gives CASSNRSEDLVTGELFF.

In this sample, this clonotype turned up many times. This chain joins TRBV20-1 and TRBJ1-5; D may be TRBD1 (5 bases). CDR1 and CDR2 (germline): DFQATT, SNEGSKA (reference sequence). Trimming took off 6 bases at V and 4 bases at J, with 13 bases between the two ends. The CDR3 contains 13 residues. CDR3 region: CSAPDGGNQPQHF. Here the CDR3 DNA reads TGCAGTGCCCCTGACGGGGGGAATCAGCCCCAGCATTTT.

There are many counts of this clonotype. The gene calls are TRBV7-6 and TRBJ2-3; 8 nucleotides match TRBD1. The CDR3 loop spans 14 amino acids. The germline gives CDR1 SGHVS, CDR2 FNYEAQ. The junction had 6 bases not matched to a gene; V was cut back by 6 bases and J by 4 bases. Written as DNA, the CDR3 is TGTGCCAGCAGGGGGACAGGTACAGCAGATACGCAGTATTTT. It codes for CASRGTGTADTQYF.

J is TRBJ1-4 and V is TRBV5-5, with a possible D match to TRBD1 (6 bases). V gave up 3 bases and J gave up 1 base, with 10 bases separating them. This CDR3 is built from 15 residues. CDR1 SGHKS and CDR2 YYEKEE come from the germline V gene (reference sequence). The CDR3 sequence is CASSWRDKTNEKLFF. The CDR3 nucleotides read TGTGCCAGCAGCTGGAGGGACAAAACTAATGAAAAACTGTTTTTT.

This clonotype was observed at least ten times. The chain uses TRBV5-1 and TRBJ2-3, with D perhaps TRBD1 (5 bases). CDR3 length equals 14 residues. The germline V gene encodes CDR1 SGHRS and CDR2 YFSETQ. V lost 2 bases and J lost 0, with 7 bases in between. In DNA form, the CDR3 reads TGCGCCAGCAGCTTCGACAGTAGCACAGATACGCAGTATTTT. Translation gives CASSFDSSTDTQYF.

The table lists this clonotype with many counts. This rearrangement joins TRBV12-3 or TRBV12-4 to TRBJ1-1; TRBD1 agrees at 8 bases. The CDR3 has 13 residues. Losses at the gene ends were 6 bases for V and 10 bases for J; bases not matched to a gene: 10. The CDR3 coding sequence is TGTGCCAGCAGACGACAGGGGATCTTGAGAGCTTTCTTT. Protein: CASRRQGILRAFF.

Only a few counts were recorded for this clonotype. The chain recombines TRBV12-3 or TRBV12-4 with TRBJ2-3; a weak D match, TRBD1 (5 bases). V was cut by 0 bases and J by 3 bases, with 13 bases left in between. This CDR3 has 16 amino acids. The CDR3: CASSLAQAQITDTQYF. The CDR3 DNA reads TGTGCCAGCAGTTTAGCACAGGCCCAAATTACAGATACGCAGTATTTT.

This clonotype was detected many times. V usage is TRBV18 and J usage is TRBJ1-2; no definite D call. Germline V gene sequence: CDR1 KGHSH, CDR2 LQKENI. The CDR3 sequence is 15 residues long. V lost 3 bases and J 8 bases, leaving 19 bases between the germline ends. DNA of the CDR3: TGTGCCAGCTCACCTACTATTGAGGGCGTTTACGGCTACACCTTC. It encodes CASSPTIEGVYGYTF.

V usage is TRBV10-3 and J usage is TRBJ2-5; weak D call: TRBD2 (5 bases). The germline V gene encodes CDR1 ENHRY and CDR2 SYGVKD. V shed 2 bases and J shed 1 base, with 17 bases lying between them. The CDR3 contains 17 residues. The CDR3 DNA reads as TGTGCCATCAGTGAGATAAGTCGGGGTCCCCTCCAAGAGACCCAGTACTTC. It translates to CAISEISRGPLQETQYF.

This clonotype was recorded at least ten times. The DNA for the CDR3 is TGTGCCAGCAGTGGCTGGACAGAAACTAATCAGCCCCAGCATTTT. Encoded protein: CASSGWTETNQPQHF. The chain links TRBV6-2 or TRBV6-3 to TRBJ1-5, with D tentatively TRBD1 (6 bases). The germline V gene has CDR1 MNHEY and CDR2 SVGEGT. Trimming took 5 bases from V and 4 from J, leaving 15 bases between them. The CDR3 is 15 residues long.

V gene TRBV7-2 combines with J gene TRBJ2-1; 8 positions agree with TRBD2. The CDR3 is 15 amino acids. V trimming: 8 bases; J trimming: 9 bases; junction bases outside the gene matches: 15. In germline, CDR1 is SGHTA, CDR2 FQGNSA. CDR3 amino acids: CASPPGTSGLGEQFF. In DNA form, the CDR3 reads TGTGCCAGCCCCCCCGGGACTAGTGGGTTAGGTGAGCAGTTCTTC.

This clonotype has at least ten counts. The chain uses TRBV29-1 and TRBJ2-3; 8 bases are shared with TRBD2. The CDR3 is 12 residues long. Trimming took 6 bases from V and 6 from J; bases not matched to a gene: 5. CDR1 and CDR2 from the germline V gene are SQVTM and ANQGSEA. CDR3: CSVGTSTDTQYF. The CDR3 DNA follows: TGCAGCGTCGGGACTAGTACGGATACGCAGTATTTT.

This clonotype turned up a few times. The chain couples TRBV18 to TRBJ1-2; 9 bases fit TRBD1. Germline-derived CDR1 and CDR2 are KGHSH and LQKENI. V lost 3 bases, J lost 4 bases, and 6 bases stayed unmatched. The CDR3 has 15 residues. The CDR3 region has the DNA TGTGCCAGCTCACCGCCTACAGGGGGCGGCTATGGCTACACCTTC. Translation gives CASSPPTGGGYGYTF.

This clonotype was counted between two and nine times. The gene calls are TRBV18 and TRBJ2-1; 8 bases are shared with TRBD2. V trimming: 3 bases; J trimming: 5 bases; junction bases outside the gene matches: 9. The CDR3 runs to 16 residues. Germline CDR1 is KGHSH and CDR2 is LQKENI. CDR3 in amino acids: CASSPHAGGINNEQFF. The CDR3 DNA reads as TGTGCCAGCTCACCCCATGCGGGGGGAATTAACAATGAGCAGTTCTTC.

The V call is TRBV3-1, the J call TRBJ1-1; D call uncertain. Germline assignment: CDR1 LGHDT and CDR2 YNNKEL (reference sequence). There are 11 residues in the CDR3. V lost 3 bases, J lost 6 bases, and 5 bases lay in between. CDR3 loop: CASSHTSEAFF. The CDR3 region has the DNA TGTGCCAGCAGCCACACCTCTGAAGCTTTCTTT. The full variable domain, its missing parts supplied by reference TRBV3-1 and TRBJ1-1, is DTAVSQTPKYLVTQMGNDKSIKCEQNLGHDTMYWYKQDSKKFLKIMFSYNNKELIINETVPNRFSPKSPDKAHLNLHINSLELGDSAVYFCASSHTSEAFFGQGTRLTVV.

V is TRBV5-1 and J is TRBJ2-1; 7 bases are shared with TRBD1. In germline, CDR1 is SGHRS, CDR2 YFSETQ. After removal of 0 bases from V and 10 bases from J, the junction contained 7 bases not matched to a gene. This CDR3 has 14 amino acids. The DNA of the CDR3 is TGCGCCAGCAGCTTGGCTGAGGGGGCGTTAGAGCAGTTCTTC. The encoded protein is CASSLAEGALEQFF.

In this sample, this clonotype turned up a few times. The CDR3 bases are TGTGCCAGCAAGGTAACCGGTACCCTTGAAGCTTTCTTT. This gives the protein CASKVTGTLEAFF. This chain uses TRBV2 with TRBJ1-1; no clear D gene. The CDR3 is 13 amino acids. Germline-derived CDR1 and CDR2 are SNHLY and FYNNEI. Trimming shortened V by 7 bases and J by 7 bases, and 16 bases separated the two germline ends.

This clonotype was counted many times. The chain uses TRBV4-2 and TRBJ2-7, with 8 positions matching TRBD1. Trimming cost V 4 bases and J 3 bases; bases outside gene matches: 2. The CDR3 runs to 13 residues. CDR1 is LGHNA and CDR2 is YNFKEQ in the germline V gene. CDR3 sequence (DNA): TGTGCCAGCAGCCCGGACAGGGACTACGAGCAGTACTTC. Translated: CASSPDRDYEQYF.